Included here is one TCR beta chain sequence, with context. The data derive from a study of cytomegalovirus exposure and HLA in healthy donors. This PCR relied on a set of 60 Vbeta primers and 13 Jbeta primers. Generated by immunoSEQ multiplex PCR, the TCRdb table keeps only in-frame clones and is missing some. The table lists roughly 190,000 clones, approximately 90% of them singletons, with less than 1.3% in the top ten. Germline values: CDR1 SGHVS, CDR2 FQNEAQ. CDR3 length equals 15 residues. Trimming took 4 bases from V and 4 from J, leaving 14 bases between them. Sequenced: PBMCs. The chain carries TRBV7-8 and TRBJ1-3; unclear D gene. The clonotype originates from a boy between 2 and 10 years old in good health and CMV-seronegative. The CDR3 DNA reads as TGTGCCAGCAGCTCCCGAGTTACCTCCGGAAACACCATATATTTT. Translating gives CASSSRVTSGNTIYF.